Reported below is one T cell receptor beta chain. J gave up 6 bases and V 6 bases, and 9 bases lay outside the gene matches. The germline gives CDR1 SQVTM, CDR2 ANQGSEA. This CDR3 is 13 amino acids long. The data belong to a study of blood T cell repertoires in COVID-19. Study at large: Both acute and convalescent COVID-19 samples were obtained from the United States, Italy and Spain. Sources were T cells, B-cell-depleted T cells, or PBMCs; the material itself was cDNA or gDNA.

Grouping used clinical history reported by participants in a survey and questionnaire. The table came from immunoSEQ multiplex PCR; TCRdb's copy has only in-frame clones and leaves some out. The sample records 400,000 to 500,000 clones, approximately 88% being singletons. This receptor was identified in a woman aged 40 to 49 who had recovered from COVID-19. The chain couples TRBV29-1 to TRBJ1-1; 8 bases align to TRBD1. The sequenced material came from PBMCs or T cells enriched from blood (not recorded which). CDR3 loop: CSVVRQGHPEAFF. The CDR3 region has the DNA TGCAGCGTAGTCCGACAGGGGCACCCTGAAGCTTTCTTT.